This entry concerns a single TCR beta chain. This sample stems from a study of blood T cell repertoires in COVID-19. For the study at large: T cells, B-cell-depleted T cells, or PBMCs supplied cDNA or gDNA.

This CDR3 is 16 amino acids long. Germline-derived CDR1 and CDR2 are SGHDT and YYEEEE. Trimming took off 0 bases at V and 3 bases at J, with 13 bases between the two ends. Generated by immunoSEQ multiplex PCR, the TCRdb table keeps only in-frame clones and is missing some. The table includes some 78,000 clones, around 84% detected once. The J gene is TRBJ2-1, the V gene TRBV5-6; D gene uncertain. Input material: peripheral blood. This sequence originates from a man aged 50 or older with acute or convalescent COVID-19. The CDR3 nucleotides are TGTGCCAGCAGCTTGGCCAAGTCTGGGCACTACAATGAGCAGTTCTTC. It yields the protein CASSLAKSGHYNEQFF. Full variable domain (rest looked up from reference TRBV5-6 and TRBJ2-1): DAGVTQSPTHLIKTRGQQVTLRCSPKSGHDTVSWYQQALGQGPQFIFQYYEEEERQRGNFPDRFSGHQFPNYSSELNVNALLLGDSALYLCASSLAKSGHYNEQFFGPGTRLTVL.